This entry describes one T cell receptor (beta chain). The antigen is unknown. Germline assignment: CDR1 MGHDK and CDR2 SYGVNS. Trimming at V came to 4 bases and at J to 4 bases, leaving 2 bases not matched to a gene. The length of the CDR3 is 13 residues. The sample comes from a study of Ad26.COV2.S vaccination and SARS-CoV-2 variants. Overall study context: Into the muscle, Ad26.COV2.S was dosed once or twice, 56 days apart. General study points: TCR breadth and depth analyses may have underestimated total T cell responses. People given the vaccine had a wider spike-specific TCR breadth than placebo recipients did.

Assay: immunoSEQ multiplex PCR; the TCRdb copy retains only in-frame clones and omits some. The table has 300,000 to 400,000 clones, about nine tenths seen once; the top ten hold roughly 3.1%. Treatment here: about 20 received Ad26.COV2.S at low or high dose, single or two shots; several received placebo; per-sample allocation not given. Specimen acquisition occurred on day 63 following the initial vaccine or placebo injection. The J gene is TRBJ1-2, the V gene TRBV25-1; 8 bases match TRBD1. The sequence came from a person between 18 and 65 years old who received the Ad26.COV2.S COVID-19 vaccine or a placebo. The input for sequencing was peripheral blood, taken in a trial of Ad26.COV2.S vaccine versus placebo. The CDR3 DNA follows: TGTGCCAGCAGTGCGGGACAGGCCTATGGCTACACCTTC. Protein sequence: CASSAGQAYGYTF.